The clone carrying this T cell receptor beta chain was seen ten or more times. Its antigen is not known. A library prepared for alpha chains yielded this beta chain as an off-target read; its size is of little meaning. The time point is: sample taken at primary tumor resection. TCRdb ran MiXCR on the 5' RACE reads and lists one entry per CDR3 protein. The sample shows 9,500 or so distinct CDR3 sequences, roughly an eighth of them seen only once. The sample belongs to a study of spatial heterogeneity in lung cancer. Study-level information: Mean representation of each unique TCR and UMI combination in the raw reads exceeded 9.5 occurrences.

General study findings and limits: Expanded alpha and beta TCR counts within tumors tracked tumor mutation counts.

Germline loops: CDR1 DFQATT, CDR2 SNEGSKA (reference sequence). This CDR3 spans 16 amino acids. Trimming took off 0 bases at V and 2 bases at J, with 14 bases between the two ends. The chain has TRBV20-1 and TRBJ2-1; TRBD2 is a possible D gene (5 bases). This specimen was lung tumor tissue, taken at surgery. The TCR sequence derives from a male donor with early-stage non-small cell lung cancer. CDR3 in amino acids: CSARDLAGGAYNEQFF. CDR3 nucleotide sequence: TGCAGTGCTAGAGATCTCGCGGGTGGCGCCTACAATGAGCAGTTCTTC.